This passage covers 22 T cell receptor beta chains from one sample sequenced in a study of T cells expressing NK-cell markers. TCRdb re-called the 5' RACE reads and catalogs CDR3 proteins one per entry, DNA excluded. In all, the sample yields about 170,000 distinct CDR3 sequences. Sequenced material: blood T cells: a sorted CD56 or NKG2C T cell subset, CD4+ or CD8+ T cells, or bulk PBMC T cells (not recorded which). The origin of the receptors is a man aged 18 to 69 in good health.

The chain uses TRBV20-1 and TRBJ2-7; the D call of TRBD2 rests on TCRdb alone, since no DNA is present to check it. This CDR3 has 14 residues. Germline loops: CDR1 DFQATT, CDR2 SNEGSKA (reference sequence). This CDR3 reads CSATTSLGVYEQYF.

The chain couples TRBV29-1 to TRBJ2-3. The CDR3 runs to 12 residues. Germline V gene data show CDR1 as SQVTM and CDR2 as ANQGSEA. The CDR3 region is CSVYVGTDTQYF.

V and J are TRBV15 and TRBJ2-2. CDR3 size: 16 residues. Germline CDR1 is LNHNV and CDR2 is YYDKDF (reference sequence). CDR3 sequence: CATSRTGSGNTGELFF.

The V gene is TRBV5-1, the J gene TRBJ2-2; TCRdb proposes TRBD1, but this gene call is untestable without DNA. CDR3 length equals 16 residues. Germline CDR1 and CDR2: SGHRS and YFSETQ. The CDR3 region is CASSLVIRQGTGELFF.

CDR3 sequence reads: CASSHDGGSYNEQFF. This sequence joins TRBV13 and TRBJ2-1. CDR3 length: 15 residues. The germline V gene encodes CDR1 PRHDT and CDR2 FYEKMQ (reference sequence).

This sequence joins TRBV13 and TRBJ1-1; TCRdb lists TRBD1, though no DNA is available to test this call. Germline V gives CDR1 PRHDT, CDR2 FYEKMQ (reference sequence). This CDR3 has 15 amino acids. CDR3: CASSLKGQGIAEAFF.

The chain couples TRBV5-6 to TRBJ1-5. CDR3 length: 13 residues. Germline CDR1 reads SGHDT; CDR2 reads YYEEEE. The CDR3 protein is CASSVDGNQPQHF.

The J gene is TRBJ2-2, the V gene TRBV21-1; TCRdb reports TRBD2, a call that lacks DNA to check it against. TRBV21-1 is given as a pseudogene. There are 14 residues in the CDR3. The CDR3 loop is CASSKGTSTGELFF.

This chain connects TRBV2 to TRBJ2-7; TCRdb selects TRBD1, and the lack of DNA leaves this call unchecked. This CDR3 comprises 16 residues. The germline V gene encodes CDR1 SNHLY and CDR2 FYNNEI. This CDR3 is CASSEFSGGRSYEQYF. The full variable domain, its missing parts supplied by reference TRBV2 and TRBJ2-7, is EPEVTQTPSHQVTQMGQEVILRCVPISNHLYFYWYRQILGQKVEFLVSFYNNEISEKSEIFDDQFSVERPDGSNFTLKIRSTKLEDSAMYFCASSEFSGGRSYEQYFGPGTRLTVT.

The chain recombines TRBV7-9 with TRBJ1-4; the TCRdb D gene call, TRBD1, has no DNA to confirm it. Germline values: CDR1 SEHNR, CDR2 FQNEAQ (reference sequence). The CDR3 spans 14 residues. Here the CDR3 reads CASSLGRDNEKLFF.

The chain carries TRBV27 and TRBJ2-1; no DNA is available, so the TRBD1 call from TCRdb remains unchecked. There are 15 residues in the CDR3. The V gene's germline CDR1 is MNHEY and CDR2 SMNVEV (reference sequence). The CDR3 loop is CASTAGTKSYNEQFF.

The chain joins TRBV29-1 to TRBJ2-7; TCRdb reports TRBD2, a call that lacks DNA to check it against. Per germline, CDR1 SQVTM and CDR2 ANQGSEA. The CDR3 is 14 residues long. The CDR3 loop is CSVGQAGGHYEQYF.

This sequence joins TRBV5-6 and TRBJ1-3. Germline CDR1 is SGHDT and CDR2 is YYEEEE. The CDR3 is 15 residues long. The CDR3 protein is CASSPYGGDGNTIYF.

The chain combines TRBV3-1 with TRBJ2-1; TCRdb's D gene call, TRBD2, goes unchecked for lack of DNA. There are 16 residues in the CDR3. The V gene's germline CDR1 is LGHDT and CDR2 YNNKEL (reference sequence). CDR3: CASSHPGTSAYNEQFF.

The rearrangement joins TRBV9 to TRBJ1-2; the TCRdb call, TRBD1, lacks DNA for checking. The CDR3 length is 15 residues. CDR1 is SGDLS, CDR2 YYNGEE, per germline. This CDR3 reads CASSVARGTDYGYTF.

The V and J genes are TRBV5-4 and TRBJ2-5; no DNA is available, so the TRBD2 call from TCRdb remains unchecked. The V gene's germline CDR1 is SGHNT and CDR2 YYREEE (reference sequence). This CDR3 region has 14 residues. The CDR3: CASSFPGRSTDWYF.

CDR3 protein: CASSQGSSGGPYNEQFF. The genes are TRBV3-1 and TRBJ2-1; TCRdb gives TRBD2 as the D gene, but with no DNA this cannot be confirmed. The CDR3 contains 17 residues. Per germline, CDR1 LGHDT and CDR2 YNNKEL (reference sequence).

The chain recombines TRBV7-3 with TRBJ2-2. The CDR3 is 17 residues long. Germline values: CDR1 SGHTA, CDR2 FQGTGA. CDR3 region: CASSKVGIRDTGELFFF. The full variable domain, completed using reference TRBV7-3 and TRBJ2-2, is GAGVSQTPSNKVTEKGKYVELRCDPISGHTALYWYRQSLGQGPEFLIYFQGTGAADDSGLPNDRFFAVRPEGSVSTLKIQRTERGDSAVYLCASSKVGIRDTGELFFFGEGSRLTVL.

This chain uses TRBV2 with TRBJ2-5. This CDR3 region has 14 residues. Germline V CDR1 and CDR2: SNHLY, FYNNEI. CDR3 loop: CASSDSGVQETQYF.

The chain uses TRBV5-5 and TRBJ2-7; TCRdb's D call of TRBD1 is untestable without DNA. Per germline, CDR1 SGHKS and CDR2 YYEKEE (reference sequence). The CDR3 has 16 amino acids. The CDR3 spells CASSLGANTGYYEQYF.

This chain links TRBV9 with TRBJ1-5. CDR3 length: 15 amino acids. The V gene's germline CDR1 is SGDLS and CDR2 YYNGEE. CDR3 in amino acids: CASSVAGNSNQPQHF.

The chain employs TRBV2 and TRBJ1-2. Germline loops: CDR1 SNHLY, CDR2 FYNNEI. The CDR3 contains 15 residues. CDR3 protein: CASSTSTAGNYGYTF. Looking up the rest from reference TRBV2 and TRBJ1-2 gives the full variable domain: EPEVTQTPSHQVTQMGQEVILRCVPISNHLYFYWYRQILGQKVEFLVSFYNNEISEKSEIFDDQFSVERPDGSNFTLKIRSTKLEDSAMYFCASSTSTAGNYGYTFGSGTRLTVV.